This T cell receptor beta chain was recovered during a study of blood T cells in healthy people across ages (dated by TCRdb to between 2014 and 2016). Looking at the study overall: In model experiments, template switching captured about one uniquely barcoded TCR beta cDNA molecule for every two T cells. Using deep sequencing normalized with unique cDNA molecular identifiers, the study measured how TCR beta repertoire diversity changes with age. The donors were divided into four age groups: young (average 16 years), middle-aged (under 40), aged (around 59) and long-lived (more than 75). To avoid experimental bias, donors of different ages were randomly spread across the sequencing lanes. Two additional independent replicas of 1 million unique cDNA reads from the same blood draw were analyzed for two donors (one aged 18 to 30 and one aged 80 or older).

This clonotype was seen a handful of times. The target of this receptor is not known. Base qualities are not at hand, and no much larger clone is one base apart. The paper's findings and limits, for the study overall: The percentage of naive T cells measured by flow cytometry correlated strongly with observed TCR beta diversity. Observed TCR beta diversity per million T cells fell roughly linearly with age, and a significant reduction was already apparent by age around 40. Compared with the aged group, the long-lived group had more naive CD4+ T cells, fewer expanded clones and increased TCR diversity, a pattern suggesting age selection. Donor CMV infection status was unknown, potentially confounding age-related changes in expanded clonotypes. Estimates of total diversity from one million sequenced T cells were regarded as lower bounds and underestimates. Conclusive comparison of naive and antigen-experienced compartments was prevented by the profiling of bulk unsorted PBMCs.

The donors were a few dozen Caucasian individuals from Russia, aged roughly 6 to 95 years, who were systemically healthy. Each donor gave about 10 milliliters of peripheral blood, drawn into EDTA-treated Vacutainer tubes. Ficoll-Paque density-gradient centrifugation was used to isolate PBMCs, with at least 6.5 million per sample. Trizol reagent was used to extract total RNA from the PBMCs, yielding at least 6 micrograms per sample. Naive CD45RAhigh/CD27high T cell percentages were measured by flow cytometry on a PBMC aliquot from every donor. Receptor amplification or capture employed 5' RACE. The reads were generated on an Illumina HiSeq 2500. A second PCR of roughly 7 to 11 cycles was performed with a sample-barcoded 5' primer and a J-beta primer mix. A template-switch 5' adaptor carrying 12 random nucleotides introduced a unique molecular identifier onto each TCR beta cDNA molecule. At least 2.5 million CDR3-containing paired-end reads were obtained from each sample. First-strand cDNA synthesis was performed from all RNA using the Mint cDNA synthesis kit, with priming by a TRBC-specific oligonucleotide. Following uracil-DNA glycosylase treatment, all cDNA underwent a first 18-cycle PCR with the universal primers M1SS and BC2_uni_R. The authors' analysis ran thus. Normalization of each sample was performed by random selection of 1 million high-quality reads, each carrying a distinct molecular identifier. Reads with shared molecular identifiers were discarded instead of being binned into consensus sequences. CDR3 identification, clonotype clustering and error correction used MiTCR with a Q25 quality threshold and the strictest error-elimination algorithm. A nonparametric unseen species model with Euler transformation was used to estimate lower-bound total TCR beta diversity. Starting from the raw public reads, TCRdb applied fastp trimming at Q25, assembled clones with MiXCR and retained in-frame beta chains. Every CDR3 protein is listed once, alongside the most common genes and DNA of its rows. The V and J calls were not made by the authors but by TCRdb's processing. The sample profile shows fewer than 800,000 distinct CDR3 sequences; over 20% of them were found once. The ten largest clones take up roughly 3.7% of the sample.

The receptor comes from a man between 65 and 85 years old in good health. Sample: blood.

For the CDR3, the sequence is CASSTMGLGNTEAFF. The DNA sequence is as follows: TGTGCCAGCAGCACTATGGGTCTGGGGAACACTGAAGCTTTCTTT. Here the chain combines TRBV5-8 and TRBJ1-1; the D segment cannot be called with confidence. The CDR3 sequence holds 15 residues, the cysteine and phenylalanine included. Of the read, only the CDR3 DNA is kept; its 45 bases are in frame from base 1. Cut back by 4 bases and 1 base, the V and J ends lie 14 bases apart. For CDR1 and CDR2, the germline V gene lists SGHTS and YDEGEE.